A single sample gave rise to the 23 T cell receptor beta chains below, sequenced in a study of shared clonotypes between healthy human individuals. Method: immunoSEQ multiplex PCR; TCRdb's copy keeps in-frame clones and lacks some. Among around 980,000 clones, about 84% were seen once, and the ten largest hold 0.5% to 0.65%. The sample comprised memory CD4+ T cells from PBMCs. The subset: CD45RA-negative fraction. These receptor sequences come from a man younger than 35 in good health. Some clones in this sample may be carry-over from other donors' samples.

V usage is TRBV5-6 and J usage is TRBJ2-3; weak D call: TRBD2 (6 bases). The V end was cut by 6 bases, the J end by 0 bases, with 17 bases between. The CDR3 has 16 residues. Germline V gene lookup returns CDR1 SGHDT and CDR2 YYEEEE. The CDR3 coding sequence is TGTGCCAGCAACCGGAGGGACTGGGGAAGCACAGATACGCAGTATTTT. Translation: CASNRRDWGSTDTQYF. Together with reference TRBV5-6 and TRBJ2-3, the CDR3 gives the full variable domain: DAGVTQSPTHLIKTRGQQVTLRCSPKSGHDTVSWYQQALGQGPQFIFQYYEEEERQRGNFPDRFSGHQFPNYSSELNVNALLLGDSALYLCASNRRDWGSTDTQYFGPGTRLTVL.

A remark on this clone: Just one base apart from a much larger clone, this may be a read error. CDR3 residues: CASSLAPGTAYEQYF. CDR3 bases: TGTGCCAGCAGCTTAGCGCCTGGGACAGCCTACGAGCAGTACTTC. The V and J genes are TRBV7-7 and TRBJ2-7; TRBD1 matches at 7 bases. The V segment lost 0 bases and the J segment 2 bases; nucleotides outside the gene matches: 4. CDR1 SSHAT and CDR2 FNYEAQ come from the germline V gene (reference sequence). The CDR3 contains 15 residues.

The chain employs TRBV28 and TRBJ2-2; TRBD1 matches 10 bases. CDR1 and CDR2 (germline): MDHEN, SYDVKM. The junction had 1 base not matched to a gene; V was cut back by 5 bases and J by 4 bases. The CDR3 is 14 residues long. As DNA, the CDR3 is TGTGCCAGCAGTAGACAGGGGGCCACCGGGGAGCTGTTTTTT. This gives the protein CASSRQGATGELFF.

This clone has a count of ten or more. This sequence joins TRBV2 and TRBJ2-5, with 10 bases lining up with TRBD2. V was clipped by 7 bases and J by 3 bases; unmatched bases: 2. The CDR3 sequence is 13 residues long. The V gene's germline CDR1 is SNHLY and CDR2 FYNNEI. CDR3 nucleotides: TGTGCCAGCAACCTAGCGGGAGAAGAGACCCAGTACTTC. This gives the protein CASNLAGEETQYF. The whole variable domain, remainder taken from reference TRBV2 and TRBJ2-5, is EPEVTQTPSHQVTQMGQEVILRCVPISNHLYFYWYRQILGQKVEFLVSFYNNEISEKSEIFDDQFSVERPDGSNFTLKIRSTKLEDSAMYFCASNLAGEETQYFGPGTRLLVL.

J is TRBJ2-7 and V is TRBV7-2, with D unclear. From germline, CDR1 is SGHTA and CDR2 FQGNSA. V was shortened by 1 base and J by 6 bases, with 10 bases between the two germline ends. The CDR3 length is 13 residues. CDR3: CASSLVRHGEQYF. The DNA of the CDR3 is TGTGCCAGCAGCTTAGTTCGACATGGCGAGCAGTACTTC.

V and J are TRBV5-1 and TRBJ2-3, with TRBD2 matching over 10 bases. V lost 3 bases to trimming and J lost 3 bases; unmatched junction nucleotides: 16. CDR3 size: 19 residues. Germline V gene lookup returns CDR1 SGHRS and CDR2 YFSETQ. CDR3 amino acids: CASSSDSKSGRARTDTQYF. The DNA of the CDR3 is TGCGCCAGCAGCTCGGACTCGAAAAGCGGGAGGGCCAGGACAGATACGCAGTATTTT.

The chain employs TRBV19 and TRBJ2-5; a possible D gene is TRBD2 (5 bases). Trimming shortened V by 3 bases and J by 1 base, and 9 bases separated the two germline ends. The germline V gene has CDR1 LNHDA and CDR2 SQIVND (reference sequence). This CDR3 comprises 14 residues. CDR3 sequence: CASSIYAGQETQYF. As DNA, the CDR3 is TGTGCCAGTAGTATCTACGCGGGCCAAGAGACCCAGTACTTC.

The CDR3 nucleotides read TGTGCCAGCAGCGAAACGGGGAGCAATCAGCCCCAGCATTTT. It translates to CASSETGSNQPQHF. The rearrangement uses TRBV7-2 and TRBJ1-5; D is unresolved. This CDR3 has 14 residues. Germline V gene lookup returns CDR1 SGHTA and CDR2 FQGNSA. V was cut by 5 bases and J by 1 base, with 9 bases left in between.

The chain uses TRBV29-1 and TRBJ2-5, with D maybe TRBD1 (7 bases). The V end lost 5 bases, the J end lost 9 bases, and 16 bases lay between the germline ends. The CDR3 contains 12 residues. The germline V gene encodes CDR1 SQVTM and CDR2 ANQGSEA. Here the CDR3 reads CSVPGRGEAQYF. The DNA of the CDR3 is TGCAGCGTTCCCGGCAGGGGGGAGGCCCAGTACTTC.

The chain carries TRBV9 and TRBJ2-1, with no clear D. V lost 3 bases, J lost 9 bases, and 28 bases lay in between. CDR1 SGDLS and CDR2 YYNGEE come from the germline V gene. The CDR3 sequence is 18 residues long. The CDR3 spells CASSAQSGSPNMVVEQFF. As DNA, the CDR3 is TGTGCCAGCAGCGCGCAGTCAGGTTCTCCTAACATGGTAGTTGAGCAGTTCTTC.

The chain employs TRBV5-1 and TRBJ2-1; no clear D gene. V lost 1 base and J 5 bases, leaving 7 bases between the germline ends. The CDR3 extends over 13 amino acids. Germline CDR1 and CDR2: SGHRS and YFSETQ. The CDR3 here is CASSLTENNEQFF. The CDR3 DNA sequence: TGCGCCAGCAGCTTGACAGAGAACAATGAGCAGTTCTTC. Full variable domain (missing parts from reference TRBV5-1 and TRBJ2-1): KAGVTQTPRYLIKTRGQQVTLSCSPISGHRSVSWYQQTPGQGLQFLFEYFSETQRNKGNFPGRFSGRQFSNSRSEMNVSTLELGDSALYLCASSLTENNEQFFGPGTRLTVL.

Remarks on this clone: A far larger clone differs by one base, so this is likely a read error. This chain uses TRBV7-3 with TRBJ1-5, with D tentatively TRBD1 (5 bases). The CDR3 consists of 13 residues. Trimming pared 5 bases from V and 1 base from J, leaving 6 bases between. In germline, CDR1 is SGHTA, CDR2 FQGTGA. The CDR3 region has the DNA TGTGCCAGCAGCCGGGACAGCAATCAGCCCCAGCATTTT. This sequence encodes CASSRDSNQPQHF.

The V and J genes are TRBV28 and TRBJ1-2, with TRBD1 matching 7 bases. The trim removed 6 bases at V and 8 bases at J, leaving 9 bases unmatched. Germline V lookup: CDR1 MDHEN, CDR2 SYDVKM. The CDR3 length is 13 residues. Here the CDR3 reads CASSPRSGQGYTF. CDR3 coding DNA: TGTGCCAGCAGCCCACGATCGGGACAGGGCTACACCTTC.

Regarding this clone: Other DNA sequences in the same sample also yield this CDR3. This chain joins TRBV7-2 and TRBJ2-7, with 10 nucleotides matching TRBD2. The germline gives CDR1 SGHTA, CDR2 FQGNSA. J gave up 2 bases and V 5 bases, and 6 bases lay outside the gene matches. The length of the CDR3 is 15 residues. CDR3: CASSLGLADTYEQYF. DNA of the CDR3: TGTGCCAGCAGCCTCGGACTAGCGGATACCTACGAGCAGTACTTC.

On this clone itself: Distinct nucleotide sequences in the sample also encode this CDR3. The V call is TRBV10-1, the J call TRBJ2-5; 7 bases map to TRBD1. The CDR3 loop spans 15 amino acids. Unmatched junction bases numbered 6, after V lost 3 bases and J lost 2 bases. Looked up from germline, CDR1 is WNHNN and CDR2 is SYGVQD (reference sequence). CDR3 in amino acids: CASSEFGTEQETQYF. The CDR3 nucleotides are TGCGCCAGCAGTGAATTTGGGACAGAACAAGAGACCCAGTACTTC.

This clone was detected ten times or more. The chain links TRBV19 to TRBJ2-7; 9 positions match TRBD2. The trim removed 4 bases at V and 2 bases at J, leaving 0 bases unmatched. CDR3 length equals 13 residues. Germline lookup yields CDR1 LNHDA and CDR2 SQIVND (reference sequence). The CDR3 bases are TGTGCCAGTAGTAGCGGGAGGGCCTACGAGCAGTACTTC. It translates to CASSSGRAYEQYF.

The chain uses TRBV5-1 and TRBJ2-5; 9 bases agree with TRBD1. The J segment lost 4 bases and the V segment lost 4 bases, leaving 8 bases of the junction unmatched. Germline V gene lookup returns CDR1 SGHRS and CDR2 YFSETQ. CDR3 length equals 15 residues. CDR3 in amino acids: CASSTTGGSGETQYF. The CDR3 bases are TGCGCCAGCAGCACCACAGGGGGCAGTGGAGAGACCCAGTACTTC.

The CDR3 DNA follows: TGTGCCAGCTCACCAGGGGGTTCCCTCTGGGCCAACGTCCTGACTTTC. It yields the protein CASSPGGSLWANVLTF. The V and J genes are TRBV18 and TRBJ2-6; D tentatively fits TRBD1 or TRBD2 (5 bases each). Trimming left V 2 bases short and J 5 bases short, with 13 bases between. The length of the CDR3 is 16 residues. CDR1 and CDR2 from the germline V gene are KGHSH and LQKENI.

The chain couples TRBV30 to TRBJ1-2; D remains unclear. The CDR3 covers 13 residues. The V end lost 3 bases, the J end lost 8 bases, and 16 bases lay between the germline ends. CDR1 and CDR2 (germline): GTSNPN, SVGIG (reference sequence). The CDR3, as DNA: TGTGCCTGGAGCCCCGGCAGTACGGAGGGCTACACCTTC. As protein: CAWSPGSTEGYTF.

J is TRBJ2-5 and V is TRBV11-2, with D unresolved. V was trimmed by 3 bases and J by 4 bases, leaving 21 bases between them. The CDR3 consists of 17 residues. CDR1 and CDR2 (germline): SGHAT, FQNNGV. In DNA form, the CDR3 reads TGTGCCAGCAGCTTGCCGGGCCTACAACCTTCTCGAGAGACCCAGTACTTC. Translation gives CASSLPGLQPSRETQYF. Variable domain in full (rest from reference TRBV11-2 and TRBJ2-5): EAGVAQSPRYKIIEKRQSVAFWCNPISGHATLYWYQQILGQGPKLLIQFQNNGVVDDSQLPKDRFSAERLKGVDSTLKIQPAKLEDSAVYLCASSLPGLQPSRETQYFGPGTRLLVL.

The chain uses TRBV29-1 and TRBJ1-1; D perhaps matches TRBD1 (6 bases). V gave up 1 base and J gave up 1 base, with 10 bases separating them. In germline, CDR1 is SQVTM, CDR2 ANQGSEA. The CDR3 sequence is 14 residues long. CDR3 nucleotides: TGCAGCGTTGAAGGCAGGGGTTGGAACACTGAAGCTTTCTTT. This codes for CSVEGRGWNTEAFF.

The genes are TRBV18 and TRBJ1-2, with TRBD1 identical over 7 bases. The CDR3 is 14 amino acids. CDR1 is KGHSH, CDR2 LQKENI, per germline. The trim removed 5 bases at V and 1 base at J, leaving 4 bases unmatched. Written as DNA, the CDR3 is TGTGCCAGCTCAAGACAGGGAGATAACTATGGCTACACCTTC. Translated, it gives CASSRQGDNYGYTF.

Turning to this clone: The same CDR3 also results from other DNA sequences found in this sample. J is TRBJ2-5 and V is TRBV7-9; no reliable D call. The CDR3 length is 11 residues. With 5 bases removed from V and 5 bases from J, the gap between germline ends came to 6 bases. The germline V gene encodes CDR1 SEHNR and CDR2 FQNEAQ (reference sequence). In DNA, the CDR3 is TGTGCCAGCAGCCCCGGTGAGACCCAGTACTTC. Its protein product is CASSPGETQYF.